This passage covers 15 T cell receptor beta chains from one sample sequenced in a study of blood T cell repertoires in COVID-19. Assay: immunoSEQ multiplex PCR; the TCRdb copy retains only in-frame clones and omits some. The table lists about 300,000 clones, about 87% of them singletons. The sequenced sample was peripheral blood. Source of these receptors: a young woman who had recovered from COVID-19.

This clone was seen a single time. V is TRBV30 and J is TRBJ1-1; weak D call: TRBD1 (5 bases). The V end was cut by 0 bases, the J end by 5 bases, with 10 bases between. Germline-derived CDR1 and CDR2 are GTSNPN and SVGIG (reference sequence). CDR3 size: 13 residues. In DNA form, the CDR3 reads TGTGCCTGGAGTGTTGGTGGGGGGACTGAAGCTTTCTTT. The encoded protein is CAWSVGGGTEAFF.

This chain links TRBV28 with TRBJ2-7; D is uncertain. Germline CDR1 reads MDHEN; CDR2 reads SYDVKM. The CDR3 runs 14 residues. V lost 8 bases and J lost 1, with 15 bases in between. CDR3 in DNA: TGTGCCAGCCTCTCTGCAGGATTATCCTACGAGCAGTACTTC. It yields the protein CASLSAGLSYEQYF. Full variable domain (missing parts from reference TRBV28 and TRBJ2-7): DVKVTQSSRYLVKRTGEKVFLECVQDMDHENMFWYRQDPGLGLRLIYFSYDVKMKEKGDIPEGYSVSREKKERFSLILESASTNQTSMYLCASLSAGLSYEQYFGPGTRLTVT.

The chain has TRBV6-5 and TRBJ2-1, with 7 bases identical to TRBD2. The CDR3 runs to 15 residues. Germline V lookup: CDR1 MNHEY, CDR2 SVGAGI. With V trimmed by 2 bases and J by 5 bases, 6 bases remained unmatched. The CDR3 DNA reads as TGTGCCAGCAGTTACCGCGGGAGAAGTAACAATGAGCAGTTCTTC. It yields the protein CASSYRGRSNNEQFF.

The chain is built from TRBV23-1 and TRBJ1-4; tentative D call: TRBD1 (6 bases). TRBV23-1 falls under the ORF class, with uncertain function. V was trimmed by 10 bases and J by 8 bases, leaving 17 bases between them. The CDR3 sequence is 13 residues long. The CDR3 is CATTKGEDEKLFF. The CDR3 DNA sequence: TGCGCCACCACGAAGGGGGAAGACGAAAAACTGTTTTTT.

This clone was counted a single time. The chain recombines TRBV6-2 or TRBV6-3 with TRBJ1-5; 10 bases fit TRBD1. The length of the CDR3 is 18 residues. Unmatched junction bases numbered 17, after V lost 6 bases and J lost 6 bases. CDR1 is MNHEY and CDR2 is SVGEGT in the germline V gene. CDR3 protein: CASSRMGQGLDQGQPQHF. The DNA for the CDR3 is TGTGCCAGCAGCCGGATGGGACAGGGGTTGGACCAGGGTCAGCCCCAGCATTTT.

J is TRBJ2-3 and V is TRBV5-1; D remains unclear. Germline V gene lookup returns CDR1 SGHRS and CDR2 YFSETQ. The V gene lost 3 bases and the J gene lost 5 bases, with 7 bases spanning the gap. This CDR3 spans 12 amino acids. The CDR3 DNA follows: TGCGCCAGCAGCTCCGTAGAAGATACGCAGTATTTT. Translating gives CASSSVEDTQYF.

V gene TRBV13 combines with J gene TRBJ2-7; 9 bases are a match to TRBD1. The CDR3 is 14 amino acids. V was clipped by 3 bases and J by 5 bases; unmatched bases: 5. The germline V gene encodes CDR1 PRHDT and CDR2 FYEKMQ (reference sequence). In nucleotides, the CDR3 is TGTGCCAGCAGCTTGGGACAGGGTCCGCACGAGCAGTACTTC. Its protein is CASSLGQGPHEQYF.

V gene TRBV18 combines with J gene TRBJ1-3; 9 nucleotides line up with TRBD1. The CDR3 spans 18 residues. V trimming: 4 bases; J trimming: 0 bases; junction bases outside the gene matches: 10. Looked up from germline, CDR1 is KGHSH and CDR2 is LQKENI. CDR3 protein: CASSRSLGTGFSGNTIYF. The CDR3 coding sequence is TGTGCCAGCTCACGTTCCCTAGGGACAGGGTTCTCTGGAAACACCATATATTTT.

This rearrangement joins TRBV27 to TRBJ1-4; 8 positions agree with TRBD1. Germline assignment: CDR1 MNHEY and CDR2 SMNVEV (reference sequence). The V segment lost 6 bases and the J segment 8 bases; nucleotides outside the gene matches: 5. The CDR3 covers 13 residues. In DNA, the CDR3 is TGTGCCAGCAGAGGACAGGGAAGGGAAAAACTGTTTTTT. This translates into CASRGQGREKLFF.

The V gene is TRBV5-1, the J gene TRBJ2-3, with D uncertain. The CDR3 runs 15 residues. Trimming removed 7 bases at V and 2 bases at J, with 17 bases between. CDR1 is SGHRS and CDR2 is YFSETQ in the germline V gene. The CDR3, as DNA: TGCGCCAGCTCAGACCAAGCTAGTACCACAGATACGCAGTATTTT. Translated, it gives CASSDQASTTDTQYF.

The chain carries TRBV5-1 and TRBJ1-1; D may be TRBD1 (6 bases). Germline values: CDR1 SGHRS, CDR2 YFSETQ. The V end was cut by 4 bases, the J end by 8 bases, with 18 bases between. The CDR3 covers 14 residues. The DNA for the CDR3 is TGCGCCAGCAGCCGTGAGGGTCACAGGGAAGAAGCTTTCTTT. It codes for CASSREGHREEAFF.

The V and J genes are TRBV12-3 or TRBV12-4 and TRBJ2-2, with D uncertain. This CDR3 has 12 residues. Trimming left V 6 bases short and J 7 bases short, with 9 bases between. The CDR3 DNA reads as TGTGCCAGCAGCTCTAAGAACGGGGAGCTGTTTTTT. Encoded protein: CASSSKNGELFF.

The chain combines TRBV6-5 with TRBJ2-5; 8 positions agree with TRBD2. The CDR3 extends over 15 amino acids. Germline V gene data show CDR1 as MNHEY and CDR2 as SVGAGI. The J segment lost 5 bases and the V segment lost 0 bases, leaving 5 bases of the junction unmatched. DNA for the CDR3: TGTGCCAGCAGTTACTCGGGGACTAGAGGGGAGACCCAGTACTTC. Translating gives CASSYSGTRGETQYF.

This chain joins TRBV29-1 and TRBJ2-2, with 7 bases fitting TRBD1. This CDR3 contains 13 residues. The V gene's germline CDR1 is SQVTM and CDR2 ANQGSEA. V shed 2 bases and J 7 bases; nucleotides not matched to a gene: 4. The CDR3 protein is CSVEKGGLGELFF. The DNA for the CDR3 is TGCAGCGTTGAAAAAGGGGGCCTCGGGGAGCTGTTTTTT.

The rearrangement uses TRBV7-8 and TRBJ1-2; 10 nucleotides align to TRBD1. The germline CDR1 and CDR2 sequences are SGHVS and FQNEAQ. With 10 bases clipped from V and 2 bases from J, the junction kept 13 bases outside the gene matches. The CDR3 has 16 residues. CDR3 bases: TGTGCCACTTCGAGGGACAGGGGAAACCTAAACTATGGCTACACCTTC. Amino acids: CATSRDRGNLNYGYTF. Combining the CDR3 with reference TRBV7-8 and TRBJ1-2 gives the whole variable domain GAGVSQSPRYKVAKRGQDVALRCDPISGHVSLFWYQQALGQGPEFLTYFQNEAQLDKSGLPSDRFFAERPEGSVSTLKIQRTQQEDSAVYLCATSRDRGNLNYGYTFGSGTRLTVV.